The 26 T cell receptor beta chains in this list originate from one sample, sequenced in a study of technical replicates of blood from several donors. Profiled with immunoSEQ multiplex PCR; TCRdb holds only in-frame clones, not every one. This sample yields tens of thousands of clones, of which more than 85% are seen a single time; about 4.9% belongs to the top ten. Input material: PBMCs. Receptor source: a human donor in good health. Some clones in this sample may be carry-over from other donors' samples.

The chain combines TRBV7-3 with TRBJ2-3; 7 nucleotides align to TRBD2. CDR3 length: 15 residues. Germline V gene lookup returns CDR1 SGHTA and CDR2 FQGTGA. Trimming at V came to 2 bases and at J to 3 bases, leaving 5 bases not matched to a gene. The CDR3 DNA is TGTGCCAGCAGCTTAGGGGCGGGGGTGACAGATACGCAGTATTTT. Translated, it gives CASSLGAGVTDTQYF.

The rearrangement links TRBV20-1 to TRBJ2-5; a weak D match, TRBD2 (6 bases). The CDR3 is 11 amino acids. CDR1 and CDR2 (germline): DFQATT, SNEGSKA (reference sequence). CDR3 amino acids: CSLSGVETQYF. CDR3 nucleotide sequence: TGCAGCCTCTCGGGGGTAGAGACCCAGTACTTC.

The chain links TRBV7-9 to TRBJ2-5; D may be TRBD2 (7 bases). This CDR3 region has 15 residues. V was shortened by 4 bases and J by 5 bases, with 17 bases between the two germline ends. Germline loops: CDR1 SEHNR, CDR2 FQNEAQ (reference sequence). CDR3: CASSSQTGGHETQYF. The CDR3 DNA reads TGTGCCAGCAGCTCACAAACGGGGGGCCACGAGACCCAGTACTTC.

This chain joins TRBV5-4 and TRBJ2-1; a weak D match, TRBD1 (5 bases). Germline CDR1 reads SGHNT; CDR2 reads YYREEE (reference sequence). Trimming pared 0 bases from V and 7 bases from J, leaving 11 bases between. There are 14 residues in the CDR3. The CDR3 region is CASSLASQGNEQFF. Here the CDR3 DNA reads TGTGCCAGCAGCTTGGCCTCCCAGGGAAATGAGCAGTTCTTC.

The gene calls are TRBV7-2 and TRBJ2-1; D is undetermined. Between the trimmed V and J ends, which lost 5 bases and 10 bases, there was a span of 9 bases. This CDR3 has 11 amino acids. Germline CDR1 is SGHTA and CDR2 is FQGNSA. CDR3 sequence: CASSPAEEQFF. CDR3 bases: TGTGCCAGCAGCCCCGCTGAGGAGCAGTTCTTC.

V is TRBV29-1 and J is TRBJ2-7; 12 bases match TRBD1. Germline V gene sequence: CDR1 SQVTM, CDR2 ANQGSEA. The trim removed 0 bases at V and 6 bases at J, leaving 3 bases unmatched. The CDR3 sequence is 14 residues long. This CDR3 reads CSVEEGQGAAEQYF. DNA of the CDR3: TGCAGCGTTGAAGAGGGACAGGGGGCAGCCGAGCAGTACTTC.

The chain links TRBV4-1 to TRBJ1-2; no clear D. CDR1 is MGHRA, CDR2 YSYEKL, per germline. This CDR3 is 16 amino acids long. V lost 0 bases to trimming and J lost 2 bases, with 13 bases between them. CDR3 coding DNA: TGCGCCAGCAGCCAAGAAGGATCGGGTTCCAACTATGGCTACACCTTC. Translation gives CASSQEGSGSNYGYTF.

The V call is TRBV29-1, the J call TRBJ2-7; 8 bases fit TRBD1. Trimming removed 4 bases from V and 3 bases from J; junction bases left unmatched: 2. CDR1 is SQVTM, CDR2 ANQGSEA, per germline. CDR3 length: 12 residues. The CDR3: CSVGTGRYEQYF. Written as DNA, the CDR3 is TGCAGCGTTGGGACAGGGCGCTACGAGCAGTACTTC.

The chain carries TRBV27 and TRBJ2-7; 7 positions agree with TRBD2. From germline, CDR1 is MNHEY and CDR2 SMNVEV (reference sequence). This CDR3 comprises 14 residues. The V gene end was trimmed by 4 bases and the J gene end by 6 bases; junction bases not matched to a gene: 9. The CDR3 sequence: CASSSPNGRGEQYF. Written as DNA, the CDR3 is TGTGCCAGCAGTTCTCCTAATGGGAGGGGCGAGCAGTACTTC.

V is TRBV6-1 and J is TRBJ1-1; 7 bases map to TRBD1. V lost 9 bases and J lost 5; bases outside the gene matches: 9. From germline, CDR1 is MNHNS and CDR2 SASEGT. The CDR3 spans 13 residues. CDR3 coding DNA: TGTGCCAGAAGACAGGGAGGTGTAACTGAAGCTTTCTTT. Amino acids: CARRQGGVTEAFF.

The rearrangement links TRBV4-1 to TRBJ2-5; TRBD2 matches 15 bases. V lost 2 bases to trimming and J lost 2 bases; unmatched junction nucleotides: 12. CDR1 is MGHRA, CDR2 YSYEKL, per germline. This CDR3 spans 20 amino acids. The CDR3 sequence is CASSQLGLAGGNHPQETQYF. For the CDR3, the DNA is TGCGCCAGCAGCCAACTCGGACTAGCGGGAGGGAACCATCCGCAAGAGACCCAGTACTTC.

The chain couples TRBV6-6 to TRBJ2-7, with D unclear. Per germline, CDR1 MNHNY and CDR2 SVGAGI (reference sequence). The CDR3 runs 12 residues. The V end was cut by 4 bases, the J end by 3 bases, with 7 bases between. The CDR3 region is CASSSVGYEQYF. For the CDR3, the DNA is TGTGCCAGCAGTTCTGTCGGCTACGAGCAGTACTTC.

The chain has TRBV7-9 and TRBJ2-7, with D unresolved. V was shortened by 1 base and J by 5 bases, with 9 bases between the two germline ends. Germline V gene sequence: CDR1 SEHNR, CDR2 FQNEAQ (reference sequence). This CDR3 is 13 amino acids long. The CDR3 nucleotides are TGTGCCAGCAGCTTAGTGGTGGCTGACGAGCAGTACTTC. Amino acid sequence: CASSLVVADEQYF.

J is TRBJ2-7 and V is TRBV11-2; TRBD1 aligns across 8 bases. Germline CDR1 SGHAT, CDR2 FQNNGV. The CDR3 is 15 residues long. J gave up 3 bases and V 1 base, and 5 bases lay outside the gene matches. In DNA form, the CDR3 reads TGTGCCAGCAGCTTAGCCCCGGACAGGGACTACGAGCAGTACTTC. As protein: CASSLAPDRDYEQYF.

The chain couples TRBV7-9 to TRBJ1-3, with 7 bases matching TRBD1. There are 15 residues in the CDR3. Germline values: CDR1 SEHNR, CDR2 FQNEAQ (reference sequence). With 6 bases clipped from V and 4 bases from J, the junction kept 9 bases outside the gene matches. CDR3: CASRGESDRGNTIYF. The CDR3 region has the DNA TGTGCCAGCAGGGGGGAATCGGACAGGGGAAACACCATATATTTT. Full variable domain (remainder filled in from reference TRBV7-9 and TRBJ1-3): DTGVSQNPRHKITKRGQNVTFRCDPISEHNRLYWYRQTLGQGPEFLTYFQNEAQLEKSRLLSDRFSAERPKGSFSTLEIQRTEQGDSAMYLCASRGESDRGNTIYFGEGSWLTVV.

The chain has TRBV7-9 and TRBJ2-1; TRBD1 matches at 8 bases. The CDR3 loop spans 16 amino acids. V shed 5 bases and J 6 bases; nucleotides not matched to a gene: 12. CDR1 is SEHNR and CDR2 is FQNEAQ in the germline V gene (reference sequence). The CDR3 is CASSRPDREEGNEQFF. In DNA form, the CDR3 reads TGTGCCAGCAGCCGACCGGACAGGGAAGAAGGCAATGAGCAGTTCTTC.

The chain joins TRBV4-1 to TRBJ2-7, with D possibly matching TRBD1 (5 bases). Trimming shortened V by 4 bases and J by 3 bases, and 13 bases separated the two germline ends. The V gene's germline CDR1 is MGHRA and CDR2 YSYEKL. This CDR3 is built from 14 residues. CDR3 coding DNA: TGCGCCAGCAGCCCCTCCAGGGCAGGCTACGAGCAGTACTTC. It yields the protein CASSPSRAGYEQYF.

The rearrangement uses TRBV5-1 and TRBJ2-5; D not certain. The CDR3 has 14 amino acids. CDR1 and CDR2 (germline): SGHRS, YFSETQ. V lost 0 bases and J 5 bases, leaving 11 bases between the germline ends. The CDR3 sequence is CASSLASGRETQYF. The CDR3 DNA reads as TGCGCCAGCAGCTTGGCCTCGGGTCGGGAGACCCAGTACTTC.

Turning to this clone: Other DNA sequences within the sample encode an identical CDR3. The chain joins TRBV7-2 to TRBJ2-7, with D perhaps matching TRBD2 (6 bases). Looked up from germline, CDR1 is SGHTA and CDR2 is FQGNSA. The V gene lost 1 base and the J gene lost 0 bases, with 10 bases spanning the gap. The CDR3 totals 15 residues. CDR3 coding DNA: TGTGCCAGCAGCTTAGGACTAGGGAGCTCCTACGAGCAGTACTTC. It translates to CASSLGLGSSYEQYF.

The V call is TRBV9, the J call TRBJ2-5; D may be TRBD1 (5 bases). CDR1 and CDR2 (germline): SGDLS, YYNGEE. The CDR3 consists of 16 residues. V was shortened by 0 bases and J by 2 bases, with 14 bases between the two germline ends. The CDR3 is CASSVGGAVRQETQYF. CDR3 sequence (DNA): TGTGCCAGCAGCGTAGGTGGGGCAGTACGGCAAGAGACCCAGTACTTC. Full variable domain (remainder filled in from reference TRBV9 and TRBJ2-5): DSGVTQTPKHLITATGQRVTLRCSPRSGDLSVYWYQQSLDQGLQFLIQYYNGEERAKGNILERFSAQQFPDLHSELNLSSLELGDSALYFCASSVGGAVRQETQYFGPGTRLLVL.

The CDR3 loop is CAWSVTERSPLHF. CDR3 nucleotides: TGTGCCTGGAGTGTCACAGAGCGGTCACCCCTCCACTTT. The V and J genes are TRBV30 and TRBJ1-6; D gene uncertain. Trimming stripped 0 bases from V and 10 bases from J, with 10 bases between. Germline assignment: CDR1 GTSNPN and CDR2 SVGIG (reference sequence). This CDR3 has 13 residues.

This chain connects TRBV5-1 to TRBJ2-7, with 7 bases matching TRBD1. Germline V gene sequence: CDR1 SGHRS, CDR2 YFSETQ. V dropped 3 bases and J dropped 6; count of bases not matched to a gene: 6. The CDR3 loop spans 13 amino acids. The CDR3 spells CASSSTGEFEQYF. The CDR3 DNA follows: TGCGCCAGCAGCTCAACAGGGGAGTTCGAGCAGTACTTC.

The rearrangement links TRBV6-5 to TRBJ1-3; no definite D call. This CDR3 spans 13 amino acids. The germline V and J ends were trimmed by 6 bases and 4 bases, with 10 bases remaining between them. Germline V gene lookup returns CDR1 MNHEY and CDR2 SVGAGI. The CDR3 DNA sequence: TGTGCCAGCAGCCCTCGCCGGGGAAACACCATATATTTT. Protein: CASSPRRGNTIYF.

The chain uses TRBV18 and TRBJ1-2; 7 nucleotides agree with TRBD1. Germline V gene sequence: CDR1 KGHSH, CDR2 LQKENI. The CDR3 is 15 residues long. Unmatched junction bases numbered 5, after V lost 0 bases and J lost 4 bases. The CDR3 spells CASSPPTGIGYGYTF. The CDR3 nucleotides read TGTGCCAGCTCACCACCGACAGGGATCGGCTATGGCTACACCTTC.

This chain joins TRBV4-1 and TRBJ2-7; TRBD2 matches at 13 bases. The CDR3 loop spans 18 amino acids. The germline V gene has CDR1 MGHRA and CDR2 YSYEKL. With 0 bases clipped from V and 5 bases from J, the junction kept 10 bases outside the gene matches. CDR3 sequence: CASSQDFGLAGAGNEQYF. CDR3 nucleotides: TGCGCCAGCAGCCAAGATTTCGGACTAGCGGGAGCCGGCAACGAGCAGTACTTC.

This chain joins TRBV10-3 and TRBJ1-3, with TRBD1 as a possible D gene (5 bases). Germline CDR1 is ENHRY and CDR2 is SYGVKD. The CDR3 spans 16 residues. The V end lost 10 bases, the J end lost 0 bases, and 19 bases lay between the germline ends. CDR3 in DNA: TGTGCCACCGCACCCGGAGGGGTTTACTCTGGAAACACCATATATTTT. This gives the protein CATAPGGVYSGNTIYF.